A selection of T cell receptor beta chains follows, all from one sample in a study of blood T cells in healthy people across ages. TCRdb analysed the 5' RACE reads with MiXCR anew, one entry per CDR3 protein. The sample records 550,000 to 600,000 distinct CDR3 sequences, around half being singletons. The sample taken for sequencing was blood. The source is a man older than 75 in good health. CDR3s include the opening cysteine and the closing phenylalanine or tryptophan. Fields, in order: D gene, J gene, V gene, clone size, CDR3 DNA, CDR3 protein. A D gene is named only where the DNA matches it firmly. The size field is filled for only some rows; it gives once, few, many or a size class.

D gene: -; J gene: TRBJ2-1; V gene: TRBV20-1; clone size: few; CDR3 DNA: TGCAGTGTTCCTCCGGTGGGGGGACCTACCTACAATGAGCAGTTCTTC; CDR3 protein: CSVPPVGGPTYNEQFF
D gene: TRBD1; J gene: TRBJ2-1; V gene: TRBV14; clone size: -; CDR3 DNA: TGTGCCAGCAGCCGACAGGGCCGGCGGACAGGGCTACACAATGAGCAGTTCTTC; CDR3 protein: CASSRQGRRTGLHNEQFF
D gene: TRBD2; J gene: TRBJ2-5; V gene: TRBV2; clone size: -; CDR3 DNA: TGTGCCAGCAGGGGTAGCGGGAGACCAGAGACCCAGTACTTC; CDR3 protein: CASRGSGRPETQYF
D gene: -; J gene: TRBJ1-2; V gene: TRBV12-3/TRBV12-4; clone size: -; CDR3 DNA: TGTGCCAGCAGTTTAGTTGCAGGGAGTTCGGGCTACACCTTC; CDR3 protein: CASSLVAGSSGYTF
D gene: -; J gene: TRBJ1-5; V gene: TRBV20-1; clone size: -; CDR3 DNA: TGCAGTGCTAGTGGAGGGGGTTGGAGCAATCAGCCCCAGCATTTT; CDR3 protein: CSASGGGWSNQPQHF
D gene: TRBD2; J gene: TRBJ2-7; V gene: TRBV10-3; clone size: -; CDR3 DNA: TGTGCCATCAGGGCACTACTAGCGGGAGGGGGGTCCTACGAGCAGTACTTC; CDR3 protein: CAIRALLAGGGSYEQYF
D gene: -; J gene: TRBJ2-3; V gene: TRBV9; clone size: many; CDR3 DNA: TGTGCCAGCAGCGTTGTCACAGATACGCAGTATTTT; CDR3 protein: CASSVVTDTQYF
D gene: TRBD1; J gene: TRBJ2-5; V gene: TRBV6-6; clone size: many; CDR3 DNA: TGTGCCAGCAGTCAACGGGACAGGGGAGAAGAGACCCAGTACTTC; CDR3 protein: CASSQRDRGEETQYF
D gene: TRBD1; J gene: TRBJ1-2; V gene: TRBV7-6; clone size: -; CDR3 DNA: TGTGCCAGCAGCTTAGGGGGACAGGCTAACTATGGCTACACCTTC; CDR3 protein: CASSLGGQANYGYTF
D gene: TRBD1; J gene: TRBJ1-1; V gene: TRBV13; clone size: -; CDR3 DNA: TGTGCCAGCAGCCGGACAGGGTTGGAAGCTTTCTTT; CDR3 protein: CASSRTGLEAFF
D gene: -; J gene: TRBJ1-1; V gene: TRBV5-1; clone size: few; CDR3 DNA: TGCGCCAGCAGCTGGGGGGGGGTGGTGAACACTGAAGCTTTCTTT; CDR3 protein: CASSWGGVVNTEAFF
D gene: -; J gene: TRBJ2-4; V gene: TRBV2; clone size: -; CDR3 DNA: TGTGCCAGCAGCGAAAACCTTGGGACAGCCAAAAACATTCAGTACTTC; CDR3 protein: CASSENLGTAKNIQYF
D gene: -; J gene: TRBJ2-5; V gene: TRBV9; clone size: -; CDR3 DNA: TGTGCCAGCAGCGTCGGCGGAGGATGGGAGACCCAGTACTTC; CDR3 protein: CASSVGGGWETQYF
D gene: TRBD2; J gene: TRBJ2-1; V gene: TRBV4-3; clone size: -; CDR3 DNA: TGCGCCAGCAGCCAAGCACTAGCGGGGGTTTATGAGCAGTTCTTC; CDR3 protein: CASSQALAGVYEQFF
D gene: -; J gene: TRBJ2-3; V gene: TRBV7-2; clone size: -; CDR3 DNA: TGTGCCAGCAGCCCCCGACAGGGAGGGTCCACCGATACGCAGTATTTT; CDR3 protein: CASSPRQGGSTDTQYF
D gene: TRBD2; J gene: TRBJ2-1; V gene: TRBV7-2; clone size: few; CDR3 DNA: TGTGCCAGCCAGGATCTAGCGGGGTACAATGAGCAGTTCTTC; CDR3 protein: CASQDLAGYNEQFF
D gene: -; J gene: TRBJ1-1; V gene: TRBV6-2/TRBV6-3; clone size: -; CDR3 DNA: TGTGCCAGCAAAAAACAGGACAACACTGAAGCTTTCTTT; CDR3 protein: CASKKQDNTEAFF
D gene: -; J gene: TRBJ1-2; V gene: TRBV4-2; clone size: few; CDR3 DNA: TGTGCCAGCAGCCAAGGGGCCTATGGCTACACCTTC; CDR3 protein: CASSQGAYGYTF
D gene: -; J gene: TRBJ2-3; V gene: TRBV7-2; clone size: few; CDR3 DNA: TGTGCCAGCAGCCACGGACAGTTAAATACGCAGTATTTT; CDR3 protein: CASSHGQLNTQYF
D gene: TRBD1; J gene: TRBJ2-7; V gene: TRBV29-1; clone size: many; CDR3 DNA: TGCAGCGTCGGGACAGGGTACGAGCAGTACTTC; CDR3 protein: CSVGTGYEQYF
D gene: -; J gene: TRBJ2-1; V gene: TRBV6-2/TRBV6-3; clone size: -; CDR3 DNA: TGTGCCAGCAGCCCCAGGGTCAATGAGCAGTTCTTC; CDR3 protein: CASSPRVNEQFF
D gene: -; J gene: TRBJ2-2; V gene: TRBV11-2; clone size: -; CDR3 DNA: TGTGCCAGCAGCTTACCCGTTGGGACCGGGGAGCTGTTTTTT; CDR3 protein: CASSLPVGTGELFF
D gene: -; J gene: TRBJ1-2; V gene: TRBV7-9; clone size: many; CDR3 DNA: TGTGCCAGCAGCCCTGGACTCGGCTATGGCTACACCTTC; CDR3 protein: CASSPGLGYGYTF
D gene: TRBD2; J gene: TRBJ2-5; V gene: TRBV20-1; clone size: -; CDR3 DNA: TGCAGTGTCGCGGGGGGACCCCAAGAGACCCAGTACTTC; CDR3 protein: CSVAGGPQETQYF